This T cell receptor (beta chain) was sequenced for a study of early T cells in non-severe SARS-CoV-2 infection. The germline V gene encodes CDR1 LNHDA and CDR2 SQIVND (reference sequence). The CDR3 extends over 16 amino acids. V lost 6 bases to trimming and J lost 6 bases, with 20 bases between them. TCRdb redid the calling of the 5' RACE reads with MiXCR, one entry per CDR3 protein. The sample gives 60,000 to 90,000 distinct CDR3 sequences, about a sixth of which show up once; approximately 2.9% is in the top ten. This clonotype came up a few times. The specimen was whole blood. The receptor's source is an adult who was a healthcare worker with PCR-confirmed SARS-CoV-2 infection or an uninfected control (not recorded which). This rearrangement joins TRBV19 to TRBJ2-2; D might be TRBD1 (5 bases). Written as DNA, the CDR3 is TGTGCCAGTAGGTCGGACCCACAAGGGGCGGCCGGGGAGCTGTTTTTT. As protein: CASRSDPQGAAGELFF.